The subject of this entry is one TCR beta chain. V was trimmed by 4 bases and J by 0 bases, leaving 16 bases between them. The CDR3 runs to 17 residues. Looked up from germline, CDR1 is SEHNR and CDR2 is FQNEAQ (reference sequence). Profiling relied on immunoSEQ multiplex PCR, and the TCRdb table lists in-frame clones only, not all of them. Here the sample spans about 90,000 clones, around 92% being singletons. This sample is drawn from a study of blood T cell repertoires in COVID-19. Looking at the study overall: The study drew acute and convalescent COVID-19 samples from the United States, Italy and Spain.

What was sequenced was peripheral blood. The rearrangement links TRBV7-9 to TRBJ1-3; tentative D call: TRBD1 (5 bases). This TCR came from a man aged 45-65 years with COVID-19, enrolled during active disease. The CDR3 here is CASSSHSPGVSGNTIYF. The CDR3 DNA follows: TGTGCCAGCAGCTCCCATTCCCCGGGGGTCTCTGGAAACACCATATATTTT.